This T cell receptor (beta chain) was retrieved from a study of untreated major depressive disorder. Some clones are missing from TCRdb's copy, which holds only in-frame ones; the method was immunoSEQ multiplex PCR. The repertoire holds around 13,000 clones, about 89% seen once, with approximately 1.7% in the top ten. Comment on this clone: What it binds is not known.

Patients were free of psychiatric medication for at least 8 weeks. Thawed PBMCs underwent magnetic negative selection for CD4+ T cells. Study-level points and caveats: The sequencing tests were limited to three preselected Vbeta families. TRBV05-01 (Vbeta 5.1) usage was higher in CD4+ T cells of depressed patients than controls.

Germline lookup yields CDR1 KGHSH and CDR2 LQKENI. The CDR3 covers 12 residues. Trimming shortened V by 3 bases and J by 5 bases, and 8 bases separated the two germline ends. The clonotype originates from a woman in her 30s with major depressive disorder. The chain uses TRBV18 and TRBJ2-7; weak D call: TRBD1 (5 bases). The sequencing sample was made of CD4+ T cells from PBMCs. The CDR3 region is CASSPAGHEQYF. In DNA form, the CDR3 reads TGTGCCAGCTCACCTGCAGGGCACGAGCAGTACTTC.